These T cell receptor beta chains were read from a single sample in a study of breast tumors, draining lymph nodes, adjacent tissues. TCRdb ran MiXCR on the multiplex PCR reads and lists one entry per CDR3 protein. This table holds about 140,000 distinct CDR3 sequences, roughly 33% found once. Sequencing was performed on axillary lymph node tissue. Receptor source: a female donor with breast cancer. Some clones in this sample may be carry-over from other donors' samples. CDR3s include the opening cysteine and the closing phenylalanine or tryptophan. The D gene is left open where the match is weak. The size entry is marked missing in some rows and otherwise reads once, few, many or a size class.

d_call,j_call,clone_size,v_call,cdr3_length,cdr3_nt,cdr3_aa
TRBD1,TRBJ1-2,-,TRBV7-2,13,TGTGCCAGCAGCCCGGGACAGGGACATGGCTACACCTTC,CASSPGQGHGYTF
-,TRBJ2-2,many,TRBV7-2,14,TGTGCCAGCAGCTTAGTGGACCTAACCGGGGAGCTGTTTTTT,CASSLVDLTGELFF
-,TRBJ1-5,many,TRBV6-2/TRBV6-3,15,TGTGCCAGCAAGACAGGAGGCTATAGCAATCAGCCCCAGCATTTT,CASKTGGYSNQPQHF
-,TRBJ1-4,-,TRBV10-1,14,TGCGCCAGCAGTAAAGATGCAACTAATGAAAAACTGTTTTTT,CASSKDATNEKLFF
TRBD1,TRBJ1-2,many,TRBV6-4,17,TGTGCCAGCAGTGACTGGACAGGGGTTCGTAGAGGTTATGGCTACACCTTC,CASSDWTGVRRGYGYTF
TRBD2,TRBJ2-1,many,TRBV12-3/TRBV12-4,16,TGTGCCAGCTCGCCCCGGGGGGGGGTCTCCTACAATGAGCAGTTCTTC,CASSPRGGVSYNEQFF
-,TRBJ1-6,many,TRBV7-8,13,TGTGCCAGCAGCACGGACGGTAATTCACCCCTCCACTTT,CASSTDGNSPLHF
-,TRBJ1-6,-,TRBV7-9,12,TGTGCCAGCAGCATGGCAGGGGAGCCCCTCCACTTT,CASSMAGEPLHF
TRBD1,TRBJ2-7,many,TRBV20-1,15,TGCAGTGCTAGAGACCCCGGGACAGGGTACAACGAGCAGTACTTC,CSARDPGTGYNEQYF
TRBD1,TRBJ1-4,many,TRBV5-1,15,TGCGCCAGCAGCCTGACAGGGGGCGGTTATGAAAAACTGTTTTTT,CASSLTGGGYEKLFF
TRBD2,TRBJ2-2,many,TRBV15,15,TGTGCCACCAGCAGGGTAGCGGGGGGGCTGGGGGAGCTGTTTTTT,CATSRVAGGLGELFF
-,TRBJ2-1,-,TRBV12-3/TRBV12-4,14,TGTGCCAGCAGTTTCAATAGCGGCCCCAATGAGCAGTTCTTC,CASSFNSGPNEQFF
TRBD1,TRBJ1-1,-,TRBV15,15,TGTGCCACCAGCAGCCTTAGACAGGGGGCATGTGAAGCTTCCTTT,CATSSLRQGACEASF
TRBD1,TRBJ1-2,many,TRBV11-2,15,TGTGCCAGCAGCTATTCTGGACAGGGAGGCTATGGCTACACCTTC,CASSYSGQGGYGYTF
-,TRBJ1-6,-,TRBV6-5,15,TGTGCCAGCAGTGACCTCGGGGGGCATAATTCACCCCTCCACTTT,CASSDLGGHNSPLHF
-,TRBJ1-2,many,TRBV30,15,TGTGCCTGGAGTCTCGGACTAGGGGGAGGATATGGCTACACCTTC,CAWSLGLGGGYGYTF
-,TRBJ2-3,many,TRBV12-3/TRBV12-4,12,TGTGCCAGCAGTCCAGGGTACGGGACCTCCGAATTT,CASSPGYGTSEF
TRBD1,TRBJ2-2,many,TRBV20-1,18,TGCAGTGCTAGAGATCTCCGGACAGGGGGCGGAAATCCCGGGGAGCTGTTTTTT,CSARDLRTGGGNPGELFF
TRBD2,TRBJ2-3,many,TRBV5-1,16,TGCGCCAGCAGCTTGGGACTAGCGGGGGGGCCAGATACGCAGTATTTT,CASSLGLAGGPDTQYF
-,TRBJ1-3,many,TRBV5-1,14,TGCGCCAGCAGCTTGGTCAGCTCTGGAAACACCATATATTTT,CASSLVSSGNTIYF
TRBD2,TRBJ2-1,many,TRBV18,14,TGTGCCAGCTCAGTGACTAGCGGAAACAATGAGCAGTTCTTC,CASSVTSGNNEQFF
-,TRBJ1-4,many,TRBV30,16,TGTGCCTGGAGTGTATCTCAGATTCGGTATAATGAAAAACTGTTTTTT,CAWSVSQIRYNEKLFF
-,TRBJ2-4,many,TRBV4-3,15,TGCGCCAGCAGCCAAGAGATCGACAGGGGAGGGATTCAGTACTTC,CASSQEIDRGGIQYF
-,TRBJ2-3,many,TRBV5-5,13,TGTGCCAGCAGCCCCCAAAGCCGAGATACGCAGTATTTT,CASSPQSRDTQYF
TRBD1,TRBJ1-2,-,TRBV28,14,TGTGCCAGCAGTTCCACAGGGGCCGGCTATGGCTACACCTTC,CASSSTGAGYGYTF
TRBD1,TRBJ1-5,-,TRBV19,12,TGTGCCAACAGTATAGGCCGACAGGGCCAGCATTTT,CANSIGRQGQHF
TRBD1,TRBJ1-6,-,TRBV14,16,TGTGCCAGCAGCCAAGGTTTGGGGACAGGGAATTCACCCCTCCACTTT,CASSQGLGTGNSPLHF
-,TRBJ1-1,few,TRBV15,17,TGTGCCAGGGAGTGGGGGGCGCTTTCGTTTAGGAACACTGAAGCTTTCTTT,CAREWGALSFRNTEAFF
-,TRBJ2-5,few,TRBV11-2,16,TGTGCCAGCAGCTTAGATCTTGGACCGGGGATAGAGACCCAGTACTTC,CASSLDLGPGIETQYF
-,TRBJ1-6,many,TRBV5-1,18,TGCGCCAGCAGCTTGGAAGGCGGGGTTACAAACCCGAATTCACCCCTCCACTTT,CASSLEGGVTNPNSPLHF
-,TRBJ2-5,many,TRBV7-2,11,TGTGCCAGCAGCTTAGTAGGGACCCAGTACTTC,CASSLVGTQYF
TRBD2,TRBJ2-1,-,TRBV6-1,16,TGTGCCAGCAGTGGCATCGGCGGGGGGGGCTACAATGAGCAGTTCTTC,CASSGIGGGGYNEQFF
-,TRBJ1-1,few,TRBV10-3,17,TGTGCCATCAGTGACAGGACAGCTCAACCCCGGAACACTGAAGCTTTCTTT,CAISDRTAQPRNTEAFF
-,TRBJ2-3,many,TRBV7-9,16,TGTGCCAGCAGCCTTTTGCAGGGAGTGAGCACAGATACGCAGTATTTT,CASSLLQGVSTDTQYF
-,TRBJ2-6,-,TRBV10-3,15,TGTGCCATCGGGACGAGTGTCTTTGGGGCCCAACGCCTGGCTTTC,CAIGTSVFGAQRLAF
TRBD1,TRBJ1-6,many,TRBV5-1,18,TGCGCCAGCAGCTTGGAGGTGGGTCGACAGGGGAGTAATTCACCCCTCCACTTT,CASSLEVGRQGSNSPLHF
-,TRBJ1-1,-,TRBV12-3/TRBV12-4,13,TGTGCCAGCAGTCCAGGGAGGGACACTGAAGCTTTCTTT,CASSPGRDTEAFF
-,TRBJ2-2,-,TRBV7-6,12,TGTGCCAGCGGCCAAGGGACCGGGGAGCTGTTTTTT,CASGQGTGELFF
-,TRBJ2-2,many,TRBV7-6,15,TGTGCCAGCAGCTTAGCGGCAGCTAACACCGGGGAGCTGTTTTTT,CASSLAAANTGELFF
TRBD2,TRBJ2-1,-,TRBV6-4,16,TGTGCCAGCAGCGCCAATCAAGCGGGAGGGGGAAATGAGCAGTTCTTC,CASSANQAGGGNEQFF
-,TRBJ1-3,many,TRBV12-3/TRBV12-4,15,TGTGCCAGCAGTTTGGGGGGGGATTGGAGAAACACCATATATTTT,CASSLGGDWRNTIYF
-,TRBJ2-3,many,TRBV6-5,14,TGTGCCAGCAGTTCCCTGACGGGGACAGATACGCAGTATTTT,CASSSLTGTDTQYF
TRBD2,TRBJ2-7,once,TRBV5-4,11,TGTGCCAGCAGCGAGCGGGGCGCGCAGTACTTC,CASSERGAQYF
-,TRBJ1-4,many,TRBV15,14,TGTGCCACCAGCAGGGACAGATCTAATGAAAAACTGTTTTTT,CATSRDRSNEKLFF
-,TRBJ2-7,many,TRBV20-1,13,TGCAGTGCCCAGACAGGACGAACCTACGAGCAGTACTTC,CSAQTGRTYEQYF
TRBD1,TRBJ2-7,-,TRBV10-3,16,TGTGCCATCAGTGAGAAGGGAGCGACAGGGGTCAACGAGCAGTACTTC,CAISEKGATGVNEQYF
-,TRBJ1-4,-,TRBV6-2/TRBV6-3,13,TGTGCCAGCAGTACCAGGCAGACTGAAAAACTGTTTTTT,CASSTRQTEKLFF
-,TRBJ1-2,-,TRBV7-3,14,TGTGCCAGCAGCTTAGGTGGCGCGAACTATGGCTTCCCCTTC,CASSLGGANYGFPF
-,TRBJ2-3,many,TRBV5-1,13,TGCGCCAGCAGCTTGTCGTATACAGATACGCAGTATTTT,CASSLSYTDTQYF
TRBD2,TRBJ2-5,many,TRBV6-5,16,TGTGCCAGCAGTCACCCCCCGGGACTAGCTGGAGAGACCCAGTACTTC,CASSHPPGLAGETQYF
-,TRBJ2-2,many,TRBV18,13,TGTGCCAGCTCCGACATGAACACCGGGGAGCTGTTTTTT,CASSDMNTGELFF
-,TRBJ2-5,-,TRBV18,13,TGTGCCAGCTCACCACAACGGAACCAGCCCCAGTACTTC,CASSPQRNQPQYF
-,TRBJ1-1,many,TRBV7-2,16,TGTGCCAGCAGCTGGCCGAGACGGGGGCCGAACACTGAAGCTTTCTTT,CASSWPRRGPNTEAFF
-,TRBJ2-4,many,TRBV5-6,12,TGTGCCAGCAGCTTGACCAAAAACATTCAGTACTTC,CASSLTKNIQYF